This T cell receptor (beta chain) is drawn from a study of blood T cell repertoires in COVID-19. Study at large: Sample material is recorded as cDNA or gDNA derived from T cells, B-cell-depleted T cells, or PBMCs.

Authors' methods: The assay estimated nucleated cells by amplifying reference gene primers. Measured with immunoSEQ multiplex PCR; TCRdb has only the in-frame clones, and not every one. That table supplies the V and J calls and clone size; D and trimming were determined from the DNA. The sample includes 110,000 to 150,000 clones, more than 65% seen only once; the top ten take around 7.8%. In this sample, this clone turned up once. This TCR was sampled from a human donor in a cohort sampled during active COVID-19. The sample was peripheral blood.

Written as DNA, the CDR3 is TGCGCCAGCAGCCAAGATGAGCCGGCAGGGCAATGGGAGACCCAGTACTTC. This codes for CASSQDEPAGQWETQYF. This chain links TRBV4-1 with TRBJ2-5, with a tentative D call TRBD1 (5 bases). Trimming pared 0 bases from V and 5 bases from J, leaving 19 bases between. This CDR3 has 17 residues. Germline V CDR1 and CDR2: MGHRA, YSYEKL.